A single sample gave rise to the 12 T cell receptor beta chains below, sequenced in a study of control samples from healthy donors and cancer patients. The repertoire was sequenced with immunoSEQ multiplex PCR; TCRdb's copy has only in-frame clones and lacks some. The repertoire holds 160,000 or so clones, with around 90% as singletons. Sequencing used blood. The receptors come from a woman in her 30s in good health.

A note on this clone: Other DNA sequences in the same sample also yield this CDR3. The genes are TRBV6-5 and TRBJ1-4, with 8 bases aligning to TRBD1. Germline V CDR1 and CDR2: MNHEY, SVGAGI. There are 14 residues in the CDR3. V shed 8 bases, J shed 3 bases, and the junction held 5 bases outside the gene matches. CDR3 coding DNA: TGTGCCAGCCGCTTGACAGGGGCTAATGAAAAACTGTTTTTT. Its protein product is CASRLTGANEKLFF.

V and J are TRBV30 and TRBJ1-5, with D tentatively TRBD1 (6 bases). Per the germline V gene, CDR1 is GTSNPN and CDR2 is SVGIG (reference sequence). V was cut by 4 bases and J by 7 bases, with 20 bases left in between. The CDR3 totals 15 residues. CDR3 DNA: TGTGCCTGGAATCAACGGGGGCCGGTCCGGCAGCCCCAGCATTTT. Its translation: CAWNQRGPVRQPQHF.

The chain combines TRBV7-9 with TRBJ2-3; 9 positions agree with TRBD2. The CDR3 sequence is 15 residues long. Germline V lookup: CDR1 SEHNR, CDR2 FQNEAQ (reference sequence). V was pared by 5 bases and J by 2 bases, with 5 bases of the junction left unmatched. The CDR3 sequence: CASSPGTSITDTQYF. CDR3 DNA: TGTGCCAGCAGCCCCGGGACTAGCATCACAGATACGCAGTATTTT.

The chain joins TRBV24-1 to TRBJ1-5; D is uncertain. The CDR3 has 15 residues. Germline-derived CDR1 and CDR2 are KGHDR and SFDVKD. Trimming removed 4 bases at V and 4 bases at J, with 13 bases between. The CDR3 nucleotides read TGTGCCACCAGTGAAACCGGGAGGGCTAATCAGCCCCAGCATTTT. Protein sequence: CATSETGRANQPQHF.

This rearrangement joins TRBV5-4 to TRBJ2-3, with 9 bases lining up with TRBD1. Germline trimming cut 0 bases from V and 5 bases from J; bases unmatched to any gene: 4. Germline CDR1 is SGHNT and CDR2 is YYREEE (reference sequence). The CDR3 loop spans 15 amino acids. The CDR3 loop is CASSLGTGAIDTQYF. The CDR3 DNA follows: TGTGCCAGCAGCTTGGGGACAGGGGCAATAGATACGCAGTATTTT.

This clone has only one observation. J is TRBJ1-5 and V is TRBV28, with a tentative D call TRBD1 (5 bases). The CDR3 totals 14 residues. Germline lookup yields CDR1 MDHEN and CDR2 SYDVKM. Trimming removed 6 bases from V and 5 bases from J, with 14 bases in between. This CDR3 reads CASRDGTGYQPQHF. CDR3 nucleotide sequence: TGTGCCAGCAGGGATGGGACGGGGTATCAGCCCCAGCATTTT. Full variable domain (rest looked up from reference TRBV28 and TRBJ1-5): DVKVTQSSRYLVKRTGEKVFLECVQDMDHENMFWYRQDPGLGLRLIYFSYDVKMKEKGDIPEGYSVSREKKERFSLILESASTNQTSMYLCASRDGTGYQPQHFGDGTRLSIL.

This clone was observed once. The chain uses TRBV4-2 and TRBJ2-4, with D perhaps TRBD2 (5 bases). V shed 9 bases and J shed 4 bases, with 13 bases lying between them. CDR1 is LGHNA and CDR2 is YNFKEQ in the germline V gene. This CDR3 region has 13 residues. The DNA of the CDR3 is TGTGCCAGTGCTAGCTCCCTGAAAAACATTCAGTACTTC. It is translated as CASASSLKNIQYF.

The table lists this clone with a few counts. V is TRBV6-1 and J is TRBJ1-6; no reliable D call. The CDR3 is made up of 15 amino acids. V was shortened by 2 bases and J by 7 bases, with 12 bases between the two germline ends. In germline, CDR1 is MNHNS, CDR2 SASEGT. Here the CDR3 DNA reads TGTGCCAGCAGTGAATGGGAAATGGGGAATTCACCCCTCCACTTT. Protein: CASSEWEMGNSPLHF.

The DNA of the CDR3 is TGTGCCAGCAGTAAACAGGGTAACGGAGAGACCCAGTACTTC. Translation gives CASSKQGNGETQYF. The J gene is TRBJ2-5, the V gene TRBV2; D may be TRBD1 (6 bases). This CDR3 is built from 14 residues. Between the trimmed V and J ends, which lost 5 bases and 4 bases, there was a span of 14 bases. The V gene's germline CDR1 is SNHLY and CDR2 FYNNEI.

For the CDR3, the DNA is TGTGCCAGCAGCTTTAATCTCGACTCTGGAAACACCATATATTTT. Translated: CASSFNLDSGNTIYF. The rearrangement links TRBV5-4 to TRBJ1-3; no definite D call. CDR1 is SGHNT and CDR2 is YYREEE in the germline V gene (reference sequence). Trimming took 2 bases from V and 0 from J, leaving 9 bases between them. This CDR3 has 15 residues.

CDR3 DNA sequence: TGTGCCAGCAGCCAAGCCGGGACAGGGCACGAAAAACTGTTTTTT. This gives the protein CASSQAGTGHEKLFF. The chain couples TRBV3-1 (or the pseudogene TRBV3-2) to TRBJ1-4; TRBD1 matches 9 bases. The V gene's germline CDR1 is LGHDT and CDR2 YNNKEL (reference sequence). V gave up 1 base and J gave up 8 bases; unmatched junction bases: 5. The CDR3 runs 15 residues.

In this sample, this clone turned up a few times. The chain links TRBV5-4 to TRBJ1-2; a weak D match, TRBD1 (5 bases). CDR1 is SGHNT, CDR2 YYREEE, per germline (reference sequence). This CDR3 region has 14 residues. Trimming pared 0 bases from V and 3 bases from J, leaving 9 bases between. The CDR3 coding sequence is TGTGCCAGCAGCTTGGGACAGAACCACTATGGCTACACCTTC. Translating it yields CASSLGQNHYGYTF. The whole variable domain, filled in from reference TRBV5-4 and TRBJ1-2, reads ETGVTQSPTHLIKTRGQQVTLRCSSQSGHNTVSWYQQALGQGPQFIFQYYREEENGRGNFPPRFSGLQFPNYSSELNVNALELDDSALYLCASSLGQNHYGYTFGSGTRLTVV.